One and the same sample provided the 28 T cell receptor beta chains below, sequenced in a study of response to subunit inactivated influenza vaccine. TCRdb itself ran the RT-PCR reads through MiXCR, one entry per CDR3 protein. The table lists hundreds of thousands of distinct CDR3 sequences, 22% of them singletons. The source material was PBMCs from blood, sampled 21 months after vaccination. These receptors were obtained from a man aged 50-75 years who received an inactivated influenza vaccine.

V is TRBV12-3 or TRBV12-4 and J is TRBJ2-1; tentative D call: TRBD2 (6 bases). V lost 4 bases to trimming and J lost 8 bases, with 15 bases between them. CDR3 length: 14 amino acids. CDR3 DNA sequence: TGTGCCAGCAGTTCCGTTGACGGGGGAGATGAGCAGTTCTTC. Amino acids: CASSSVDGGDEQFF.

This clonotype was seen only a few times. The gene calls are TRBV12-3 or TRBV12-4 and TRBJ2-1, with 9 bases fitting TRBD1. V gave up 7 bases and J gave up 7 bases; unmatched junction bases: 5. The CDR3 runs to 13 residues. CDR3 coding DNA: TGTGCCAGCACCGCGACAGGGGGGAATGAGCAGTTCTTC. Protein product: CASTATGGNEQFF.

V is TRBV20-1 and J is TRBJ2-7; 12 bases are shared with TRBD2. Looked up from germline, CDR1 is DFQATT and CDR2 is SNEGSKA (reference sequence). With V trimmed by 6 bases and J by 6 bases, 9 bases remained unmatched. CDR3 length: 14 residues. In nucleotides, the CDR3 is TGCAGTGCCGCGAGGACTAGCGGGAAACGCGAGCAGTACTTC. Translated, it gives CSAARTSGKREQYF.

This chain uses TRBV20-1 with TRBJ2-7; 10 bases are shared with TRBD1. Germline lookup yields CDR1 DFQATT and CDR2 SNEGSKA (reference sequence). The junction had 4 bases not matched to a gene; V was cut back by 0 bases and J by 2 bases. CDR3 length: 15 residues. CDR3 coding DNA: TGCAGTGCTAGAGATGGGACAGGGGACACCTACGAGCAGTACTTC. It codes for CSARDGTGDTYEQYF.

On this clonotype itself: Lacking the conserved final phenylalanine or tryptophan, this CDR3 likely reflects a read error. V is TRBV20-1 and J is TRBJ2-3; D possibly corresponds to TRBD2 (5 bases). This CDR3 has 16 residues. Germline lookup yields CDR1 DFQATT and CDR2 SNEGSKA (reference sequence). Trimming left V 0 bases short and J 0 bases short, with 13 bases between. In nucleotides, the CDR3 is TGCAGTGCTAGAGATGTACTCGGGATTAGCACAGATACGCAGTATTCT. Protein product: CSARDVLGISTDTQYS.

This clonotype was seen a few times. The chain uses TRBV18 and TRBJ2-3; no reliable D call. Germline values: CDR1 KGHSH, CDR2 LQKENI. CDR3 length: 16 amino acids. V was pared by 3 bases and J by 6 bases, with 19 bases between. The CDR3 DNA follows: TGTGCCAGCTCACCTCTATCAGACATCGCTGGGGATACGCAGTATTTT. Amino acid sequence: CASSPLSDIAGDTQYF. Drawing the rest from reference TRBV18 and TRBJ2-3, the complete variable domain is NAGVMQNPRHLVRRRGQEARLRCSPMKGHSHVYWYRQLPEEGLKFMVYLQKENIIDESGMPKERFSAEFPKEGPSILRIQQVVRGDSAAYFCASSPLSDIAGDTQYFGPGTRLTVL.

V is TRBV29-1 and J is TRBJ2-7; 13 positions agree with TRBD2. In germline, CDR1 is SQVTM, CDR2 ANQGSEA. This CDR3 has 16 residues. V lost 2 bases and J lost 2; bases outside the gene matches: 6. In DNA, the CDR3 is TGCAGCGTTGAAAAGGGACTAGCGGGAACCCCCTACGAGCAGTACTTC. Its protein product is CSVEKGLAGTPYEQYF.

The chain recombines TRBV6-6 with TRBJ1-3; D is ambiguous. The germline CDR1 and CDR2 sequences are MNHNY and SVGAGI (reference sequence). V was trimmed by 6 bases and J by 0 bases, leaving 6 bases between them. This CDR3 is built from 13 residues. This chain's CDR3 is CASRTLSGNTIYF. The CDR3 DNA sequence: TGTGCCAGCAGGACCCTCTCTGGAAACACCATATATTTT.

Only a few counts were recorded for this clonotype. The V gene is TRBV12-3 or TRBV12-4, the J gene TRBJ2-7, with TRBD1 identical over 7 bases. This CDR3 is 13 amino acids long. V dropped 6 bases and J dropped 4; count of bases not matched to a gene: 6. DNA for the CDR3: TGTGCCAGCAGCTCCGTGGGACAGTACGAGCAGTACTTC. As protein: CASSSVGQYEQYF.

Only a few counts were recorded for this clonotype. The V gene is TRBV12-3 or TRBV12-4, the J gene TRBJ1-1; a weak D match, TRBD1 (6 bases). The V end was cut by 6 bases, the J end by 5 bases, with 13 bases between. This CDR3 comprises 13 residues. CDR3 sequence (DNA): TGTGCCAGCAGGAGGACAGAAGGGACTGAAGCTTTCTTT. This codes for CASRRTEGTEAFF.

The rearrangement links TRBV6-5 to TRBJ1-2; no firm D call. V was pared by 5 bases and J by 3 bases, with 13 bases between. The CDR3 contains 14 residues. The germline V gene encodes CDR1 MNHEY and CDR2 SVGAGI. The CDR3 sequence: CASSNDVAYYGYTF. As DNA, the CDR3 is TGTGCCAGCAGTAACGACGTCGCCTACTATGGCTACACCTTC.

The rearrangement links TRBV25-1 to TRBJ1-5, with D possibly being TRBD1 (6 bases). Per germline, CDR1 MGHDK and CDR2 SYGVNS. The CDR3 length is 12 residues. V was shortened by 2 bases and J by 11 bases, with 10 bases between the two germline ends. The CDR3 bases are TGTGCCAGCAGTGAAGGGGGCACGGCCCAGCATTTT. It is translated as CASSEGGTAQHF.

This clonotype was detected only once. This chain links TRBV4-1 with TRBJ2-7, with TRBD2 identical over 13 bases. The V and J ends lost 4 bases and 4 bases, in that order; junction bases with no gene match: 4. The germline gives CDR1 MGHRA, CDR2 YSYEKL. CDR3 length equals 15 residues. The CDR3 protein is CASSPWTSGRYEQYF. In DNA, the CDR3 is TGCGCCAGCAGCCCCTGGACTAGCGGGAGATACGAGCAGTACTTC.

This clonotype was observed a handful of times. The chain combines TRBV3-1 with TRBJ1-2, with a tentative D call TRBD1 (5 bases). Germline loops: CDR1 LGHDT, CDR2 YNNKEL (reference sequence). This CDR3 is built from 12 residues. Trimming shortened V by 3 bases and J by 5 bases, and 7 bases separated the two germline ends. CDR3 loop: CASSHREYGYTF. The CDR3 coding sequence is TGTGCCAGCAGCCACAGGGAGTATGGCTACACCTTC.

The table lists this clonotype with a few counts. The chain uses TRBV5-6 and TRBJ2-3; perhaps TRBD2 as D (5 bases). CDR1 is SGHDT and CDR2 is YYEEEE in the germline V gene. V was trimmed by 4 bases and J by 0 bases, leaving 12 bases between them. This CDR3 comprises 15 residues. Here the CDR3 reads CASSPGVGSTDTQYF. The CDR3 nucleotides read TGTGCCAGCAGCCCCGGGGTAGGGAGCACAGATACGCAGTATTTT. The full variable domain, with the rest looked up from reference TRBV5-6 and TRBJ2-3, is DAGVTQSPTHLIKTRGQQVTLRCSPKSGHDTVSWYQQALGQGPQFIFQYYEEEERQRGNFPDRFSGHQFPNYSSELNVNALLLGDSALYLCASSPGVGSTDTQYFGPGTRLTVL.

This clonotype was seen more than once but under ten times. The rearrangement joins TRBV7-9 to TRBJ2-2; TRBD1 is a possible D gene (6 bases). Per germline, CDR1 SEHNR and CDR2 FQNEAQ (reference sequence). The CDR3 is 14 residues long. Trimming stripped 2 bases from V and 6 bases from J, with 10 bases between. CDR3 nucleotides: TGTGCCAGCAGCTTACTCAGGGGTGCCGGGGAGCTGTTTTTT. Its protein product is CASSLLRGAGELFF.

The table lists this clonotype with a few counts. V and J are TRBV29-1 and TRBJ1-1, with 7 bases fitting TRBD1. V shed 4 bases, J shed 0 bases, and the junction held 2 bases outside the gene matches. CDR1 is SQVTM, CDR2 ANQGSEA, per germline. This CDR3 comprises 13 residues. In nucleotides, the CDR3 is TGCAGCGTTGGAAGGGGGCTGAACACTGAAGCTTTCTTT. Translating gives CSVGRGLNTEAFF.

This clonotype came up a few times. The CDR3 protein is CASSPDLNQPQHF. For the CDR3, the DNA is TGTGCCAGCAGCCCCGACCTGAATCAGCCCCAGCATTTT. This chain connects TRBV28 to TRBJ1-5, with D unresolved. Germline CDR1 MDHEN, CDR2 SYDVKM. CDR3 length: 13 amino acids. Trimming removed 6 bases from V and 4 bases from J, with 10 bases in between. The variable domain in full, completed from reference TRBV28 and TRBJ1-5, reads DVKVTQSSRYLVKRTGEKVFLECVQDMDHENMFWYRQDPGLGLRLIYFSYDVKMKEKGDIPEGYSVSREKKERFSLILESASTNQTSMYLCASSPDLNQPQHFGDGTRLSIL.

The chain recombines TRBV28 with TRBJ2-7; TRBD1 might be the D (6 bases). V lost 3 bases to trimming and J lost 6 bases, with 12 bases between them. The CDR3 spans 13 residues. Germline V gives CDR1 MDHEN, CDR2 SYDVKM. DNA for the CDR3: TGTGCCAGCAGTTTGGCAGGGGAAGGCGAGCAGTACTTC. This gives the protein CASSLAGEGEQYF.

This clonotype was seen more than once but under ten times. The chain is built from TRBV4-1 and TRBJ1-6; maybe TRBD1 (5 bases). This CDR3 is 16 amino acids long. V lost 0 bases, J lost 6 bases, and 12 bases lay in between. Germline V gene data show CDR1 as MGHRA and CDR2 as YSYEKL. The CDR3 here is CASSQDPGHINSPLHF. The CDR3, as DNA: TGCGCCAGCAGCCAAGATCCGGGGCATATTAATTCACCCCTCCACTTT.

The rearrangement uses TRBV7-2 and TRBJ2-7; 9 bases line up with TRBD1. CDR1 is SGHTA and CDR2 is FQGNSA in the germline V gene. The CDR3 spans 13 residues. Losses at the gene ends were 8 bases for V and 3 bases for J; bases not matched to a gene: 5. The CDR3 coding sequence is TGTGCCAGCCGGGCGACAGGGGGCTACGAGCAGTACTTC. This encodes CASRATGGYEQYF.

This clonotype was observed at least ten times. The chain uses TRBV25-1 and TRBJ2-5; 7 bases align to TRBD1. This CDR3 has 18 residues. Trimming at V came to 1 base and at J to 1 base, leaving 12 bases not matched to a gene. Germline loops: CDR1 MGHDK, CDR2 SYGVNS. CDR3 sequence (DNA): TGTGCCAGCAGTGAATGGCCGGGACAGCAGACTTCCCAAGAGACCCAGTACTTC. Its protein is CASSEWPGQQTSQETQYF.

This clonotype was seen at least ten times. The chain is built from TRBV10-3 and TRBJ1-2; 8 bases are a match to TRBD1. The CDR3 is 15 amino acids. Germline assignment: CDR1 ENHRY and CDR2 SYGVKD. V was pared by 6 bases and J by 0 bases, with 6 bases of the junction left unmatched. The CDR3 protein is CAIRGQEGSNYGYTF. Here the CDR3 DNA reads TGTGCCATCAGGGGACAGGAAGGCTCTAACTATGGCTACACCTTC.

This clonotype was found many times. J is TRBJ1-2 and V is TRBV6-6; possible D gene TRBD1, 5 bases. The CDR3 length is 13 residues. Between the trimmed V and J ends, which lost 2 bases and 7 bases, there was a span of 11 bases. The V gene's germline CDR1 is MNHNY and CDR2 SVGAGI (reference sequence). The DNA for the CDR3 is TGTGCCAGCAGTTACGGGGCTCCTAGTGGCTACACCTTC. As protein: CASSYGAPSGYTF.

The rearrangement joins TRBV7-2 to TRBJ2-1, with D perhaps TRBD1 or TRBD2 (5 bases each). CDR3 length: 15 amino acids. With 3 bases removed from V and 0 bases from J, the gap between germline ends came to 9 bases. Germline V gene lookup returns CDR1 SGHTA and CDR2 FQGNSA. The CDR3 spells CASSFWGSSYNEQFF. CDR3 sequence (DNA): TGTGCCAGCAGCTTTTGGGGGAGCTCCTACAATGAGCAGTTCTTC.

This chain uses TRBV10-2 with TRBJ2-7; 7 bases line up with TRBD1. This CDR3 comprises 15 residues. V lost 3 bases to trimming and J lost 6 bases; unmatched junction nucleotides: 11. Germline V gene lookup returns CDR1 WSHSY and CDR2 SAAADI. Here the CDR3 DNA reads TGCGCCAGCAGTGACTTGGGACAGCCCCATCGCGAGCAGTACTTC. Protein: CASSDLGQPHREQYF.

This clonotype was detected a few times. The chain links TRBV30 to TRBJ1-1; possible D gene TRBD1, 6 bases. Trimming left V 7 bases short and J 6 bases short, with 15 bases between. This CDR3 spans 12 amino acids. The germline V gene has CDR1 GTSNPN and CDR2 SVGIG (reference sequence). Here the CDR3 DNA reads TGTGCCTCTCCTACAGGGACCTCTGAAGCTTTCTTT. It specifies CASPTGTSEAFF.

This clonotype was recorded many times. The V call is TRBV20-1, the J call TRBJ1-2; D is possibly TRBD1 (6 bases). The V end lost 4 bases, the J end lost 5 bases, and 11 bases lay between the germline ends. The CDR3 runs to 12 residues. CDR1 and CDR2 from the germline V gene are DFQATT and SNEGSKA (reference sequence). CDR3: CSAKTGWYGYTF. CDR3 DNA: TGCAGTGCTAAGACAGGCTGGTATGGCTACACCTTC.